This T cell receptor beta chain is from a study of Ad26.COV2.S vaccination and SARS-CoV-2 variants. General observations from the study: Assessments of TCR breadth and depth may have underestimated the total T cell responses. Vaccinees showed greater spike-specific TCR breadth than placebo recipients. Substantial response breadth was reportedly seen for spike-specific CD8+ and CD4+ T cells after vaccination.

Generated by immunoSEQ multiplex PCR, the TCRdb table keeps only in-frame clones and is missing some. Of about 350,000 clones listed, 90% to 95% are singletons. Regarding this clone: Its target is unknown.

The TCR originated in a human donor who had recovered from COVID-19. This material consisted of peripheral blood, taken after recovery from COVID-19.

CDR3 sequence: CASSKVQRMNTEAFF. In nucleotides, the CDR3 is TGTGCCAGCAGCAAAGTTCAGAGAATGAACACTGAAGCTTTCTTT. The chain uses TRBV21-1 and TRBJ1-1. TRBV21-1 is listed as a pseudogene. There are 15 residues in the CDR3.